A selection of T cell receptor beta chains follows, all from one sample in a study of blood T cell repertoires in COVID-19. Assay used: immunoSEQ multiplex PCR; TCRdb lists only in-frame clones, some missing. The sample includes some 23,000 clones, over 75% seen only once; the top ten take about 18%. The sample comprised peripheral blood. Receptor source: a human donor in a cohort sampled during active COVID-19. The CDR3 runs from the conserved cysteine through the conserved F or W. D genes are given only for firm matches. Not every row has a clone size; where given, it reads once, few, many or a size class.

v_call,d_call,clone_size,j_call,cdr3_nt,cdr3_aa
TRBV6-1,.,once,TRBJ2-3,TGTGCCAGCAGTGATCTGGGGGGTCGGATAGATACGCAGTATTTT,CASSDLGGRIDTQYF
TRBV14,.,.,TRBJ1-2,TGTGCCAGCAGCCAAGATGGAGCGCTGATCTATGGCTACACCTTC,CASSQDGALIYGYTF
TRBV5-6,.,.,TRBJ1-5,TGTGCCAGCAGCTTGAGCAGACAGTTGTACAATCAGCCCCAGCATTTT,CASSLSRQLYNQPQHF
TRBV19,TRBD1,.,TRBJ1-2,TGTGCCAGTAGTATCGGCAGGGGGGACGGCTACACCTTC,CASSIGRGDGYTF
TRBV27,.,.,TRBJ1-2,TGTGCCAGCAGTTTAAGGTTTTCCGGAGGGGGCTACACCTTC,CASSLRFSGGGYTF
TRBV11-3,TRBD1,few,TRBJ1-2,TGTGCCAGCAGCTTCAGGACAGGAGCCTATGGCTACACCTTC,CASSFRTGAYGYTF
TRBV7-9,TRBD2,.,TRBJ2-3,TGTGCCAGTACACTAGCGGATGGCACAGATACGCAGTATTTT,CASTLADGTDTQYF
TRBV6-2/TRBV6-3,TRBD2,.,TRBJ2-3,TGTGCCAGCAGTTCCCCGGGACTAGCGGGGGGCCGCACAGATACGCAGTATTTT,CASSSPGLAGGRTDTQYF
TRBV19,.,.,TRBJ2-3,TGTGCCAGTAGTATAGGAACTAGAGGCACAGATACGCAGTATTTT,CASSIGTRGTDTQYF
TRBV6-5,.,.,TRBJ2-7,TGTGCCAGCGGAGACAGTAAGCAGTACTTC,CASGDSKQYF
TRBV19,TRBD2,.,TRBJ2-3,TGTGCCAGTAGCAGGACTAGCGGGGTTGAGGGCACAGATACGCAGTATTTT,CASSRTSGVEGTDTQYF
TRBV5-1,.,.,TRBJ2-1,TGCGCCAGCAGCTTGGAGGTGGCCCGGGGTGAGCAGTTCTTC,CASSLEVARGEQFF
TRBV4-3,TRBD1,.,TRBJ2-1,TGCGCCAGCAGCGCAGAGACAGGGATAATCAACTCCTACAATGAGCAGTTCTTC,CASSAETGIINSYNEQFF
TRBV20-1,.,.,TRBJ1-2,TGCAGTGCTAGTGACCTGTTTGCCTTC,CSASDLFAF
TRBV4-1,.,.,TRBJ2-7,TGCGCCAGCAGCCAAAAGGAGACAGGCTCCTACGAGCAGTACTTC,CASSQKETGSYEQYF
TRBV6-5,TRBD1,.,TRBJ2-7,TGTGCCAGCCGGGACAGTGTCTCCTACGAGCAGTACTTC,CASRDSVSYEQYF
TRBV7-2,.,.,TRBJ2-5,TGTGCCAGCAGCTTAGGACAGCAAGAGACCCAGTACTTC,CASSLGQQETQYF
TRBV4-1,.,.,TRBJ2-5,TGCGCCAGCAGCCCAGCGACTTGGACGGGGGTTGAAGAGACCCAGTACTTC,CASSPATWTGVEETQYF
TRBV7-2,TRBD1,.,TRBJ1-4,TGTGCCAGCAGCTTATCGTATCAGGGGGCAAAGGAAAAACTGTTTTTT,CASSLSYQGAKEKLFF
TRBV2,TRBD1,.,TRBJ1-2,TGTGCCAGCAGGGACAGGGGCTACGGTTGGGATAATGGCTACACCTTC,CASRDRGYGWDNGYTF
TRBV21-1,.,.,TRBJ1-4,TGTGCCAGCAGTAATGAGACCACGAGGCGACTGTCACGGCACGAAAAACTGTTTTTT,CASSNETTRRLSRHEKLFF
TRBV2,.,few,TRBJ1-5,TGTGCCAGCAGTGAAGCGCTCGACCAGGGGCACAGCTATAGCAATCAGCCCCAGCATTTT,CASSEALDQGHSYSNQPQHF
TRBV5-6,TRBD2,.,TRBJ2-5,TGTGCCAGCAGCCCAGGACTAGCGGGGGGGCGCGAGACCCAGTACTTC,CASSPGLAGGRETQYF
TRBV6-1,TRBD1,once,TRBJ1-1,TGTGCCAGCAGTGAGTCGGACAGGAGCATGAACACTGAAGCTTTCTTT,CASSESDRSMNTEAFF
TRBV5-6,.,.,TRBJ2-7,TGTGCCAGCAGCTTGGCCGTCGGGGAATTCGAGCAGTACTTC,CASSLAVGEFEQYF
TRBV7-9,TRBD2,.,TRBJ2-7,TGTGCCAGCAGTCCAGGCGGGGGGACCTACGAGCAGTACTTC,CASSPGGGTYEQYF
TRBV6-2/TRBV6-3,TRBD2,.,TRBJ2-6,TGTGCCAGCAGTTACGTAGCGGGGTGGATTGGGGCCAACGTCCTGACTTTC,CASSYVAGWIGANVLTF
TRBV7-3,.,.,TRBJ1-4,TGTGCCAGCAGCCCTCGACCACAGGAAAGCGAAAAACTGTTTTTT,CASSPRPQESEKLFF
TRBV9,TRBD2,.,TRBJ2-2,TGTGCCAGCAGCGTAGGGGCTAGCGGGGGAGTTGCCGGGGAGCTGTTTTTT,CASSVGASGGVAGELFF